The clone carrying this TCR beta chain turned up a few times. The entry originates in a study of regulatory T cells in long-lasting Graves disease. Germline assignment: CDR1 KGHSH and CDR2 LQKENI. This CDR3 region has 15 residues. With 4 bases removed from V and 2 bases from J, the gap between germline ends came to 9 bases. The time point is: newly diagnosed GD, antithyroid drugs for less than 3 months. Extracted RNA from PBMCs served as the source of the TCR library. An endocrinology department located in Xi'an, China, was where the patients came from. iRepertoire HTBI primers and Arm-PCR of CDR3 regions built TCR beta libraries. In the authors' methods: Across all samples, approximately 64 TRBV segments and around 14 TRBJ segments were identified. TCRdb recomputed calls from the multiplex PCR reads with MiXCR, one row per CDR3 protein. The V and J calls shown here were made by TCRdb, not taken from the authors' results. In the table there are about 430,000 distinct CDR3 sequences, about 15% of which are singletons.

This same sample was also taken into another study, of T cells in Graves' hyperthyroidism and ophthalmopathy. That work adds: It was uncontrolled infection, other autoimmune disease, pregnancy or lactation that excluded patients. Most expanded thyroid clonotypes above 0.001 also appeared in blood.

The sequencing used peripheral blood mononuclear cells (PBMCs), collected at new diagnosis, from a patient treated with antithyroid drugs. The TCR comes from a middle-aged woman with Graves disease. The chain uses TRBV18 and TRBJ2-6; D not certain. DNA of the CDR3: TGTGCCAGCTCACTCGCCCCGGCTGGGGCCAACGTCCTGACTTTC. Translating gives CASSLAPAGANVLTF.